This T cell receptor (beta chain) was sequenced in a study of cytomegalovirus exposure and HLA in healthy donors. General study findings and limits: Donors were assumed by presence/absence analyses to have roughly uniform sequencing depth. Most of the TCR beta V segments (in an earlier analysis) were productive either about 87% or about 30% of the time. Within a later analysis, the majority of CMV-associated TCR beta chains appeared HLA-restricted.

The germline CDR1 and CDR2 sequences are SNHLY and FYNNEI. V lost 2 bases, J lost 4 bases, and 11 bases lay in between. The CDR3 runs to 14 residues. It was with 60 Vbeta and 13 Jbeta primers that the PCR ran. Profiling relied on immunoSEQ multiplex PCR, and the TCRdb table lists in-frame clones only, not all of them. The data contain 200,000 to 250,000 clones, over 70% of them singletons. Remarks on this clone: No antigen is known for it.

What was sequenced was PBMCs. The chain links TRBV2 to TRBJ2-5; D is ambiguous. This TCR derives from a woman aged 55-70 years in good health and CMV-seropositive. CDR3 in amino acids: CASSERGLGETQYF. As DNA, the CDR3 is TGTGCCAGCAGTGAACGAGGTCTTGGAGAGACCCAGTACTTC. Complete variable domain (other parts from reference TRBV2 and TRBJ2-5): EPEVTQTPSHQVTQMGQEVILRCVPISNHLYFYWYRQILGQKVEFLVSFYNNEISEKSEIFDDQFSVERPDGSNFTLKIRSTKLEDSAMYFCASSERGLGETQYFGPGTRLLVL.